This paragraph covers one TCR beta chain sequence. V was cut by 3 bases and J by 1 base, with 11 bases left in between. This CDR3 is built from 15 residues. The germline gives CDR1 MNHEY, CDR2 SMNVEV (reference sequence). These data are taken from a study of blood T cell repertoires in COVID-19. This table comes from immunoSEQ multiplex PCR, and its TCRdb copy is limited to in-frame clones, with some not included. This table holds 100,000 to 150,000 clones, 85% found once. This receptor was identified in an elderly woman with acute or convalescent COVID-19. Sequenced sample: peripheral blood. The J gene is TRBJ2-3, the V gene TRBV27, with a tentative D call TRBD1 (6 bases). The CDR3 nucleotides read TGTGCCAGCAGTTTCGTTACAGGGCGCACAGATACGCAGTATTTT. Its protein is CASSFVTGRTDTQYF.